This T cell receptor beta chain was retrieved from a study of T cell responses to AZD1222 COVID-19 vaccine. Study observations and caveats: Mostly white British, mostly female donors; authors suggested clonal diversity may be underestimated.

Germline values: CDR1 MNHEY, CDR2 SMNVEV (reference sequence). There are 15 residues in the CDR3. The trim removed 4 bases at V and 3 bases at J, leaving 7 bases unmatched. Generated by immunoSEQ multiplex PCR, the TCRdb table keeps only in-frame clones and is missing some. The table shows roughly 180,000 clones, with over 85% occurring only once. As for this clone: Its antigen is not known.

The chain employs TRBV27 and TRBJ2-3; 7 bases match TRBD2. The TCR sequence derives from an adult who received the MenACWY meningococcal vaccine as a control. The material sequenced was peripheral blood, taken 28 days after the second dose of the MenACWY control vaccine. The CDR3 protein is CASSSLAGVTDTQYF. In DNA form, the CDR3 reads TGTGCCAGCAGTTCCTTGGCGGGGGTGACAGATACGCAGTATTTT.